This TCR beta chain was recorded in a study of blood T cell repertoires in COVID-19. The overall study: Researchers got acute and convalescent COVID-19 samples from the United States, Italy and Spain. The analysed material was cDNA or gDNA that came from T cells, B-cell-depleted T cells, or PBMCs.

Original analysis: Nucleated cell number was recorded as an estimate derived from reference gene primer amplification. Repertoires were generated with immunoSEQ multiplex PCR, while TCRdb's copy carries only in-frame clones and drops some. That table gives V, J and clone size, and the DNA gave D and trimming. The sample has approximately 25,000 clones; about 72% are singletons. Germline V gene lookup returns CDR1 LGHNA and CDR2 YSLEER. The germline V and J ends were trimmed by 1 base and 7 bases, with 16 bases remaining between them. This CDR3 contains 15 residues. V usage is TRBV4-3 and J usage is TRBJ1-2, with D perhaps matching TRBD1 (6 bases). This clonotype originated in a woman aged 80 or over with acute or convalescent COVID-19. The sequenced material came from peripheral blood. The CDR3 reads CASSQAVGGSGGYTF. The CDR3 region has the DNA TGCGCCAGCAGCCAAGCCGTAGGGGGTTCGGGTGGCTACACCTTC.